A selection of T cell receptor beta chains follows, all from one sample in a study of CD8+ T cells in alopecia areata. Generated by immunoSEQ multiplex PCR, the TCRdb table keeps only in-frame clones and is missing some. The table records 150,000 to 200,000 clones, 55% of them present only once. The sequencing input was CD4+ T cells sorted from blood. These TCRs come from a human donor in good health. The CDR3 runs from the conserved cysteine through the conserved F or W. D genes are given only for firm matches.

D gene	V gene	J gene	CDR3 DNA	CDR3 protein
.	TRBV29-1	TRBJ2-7	TGCAGCGTTGTAGTGGCTCTTAGCTACGAGCAGTACTTC	CSVVVALSYEQYF
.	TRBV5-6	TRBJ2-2	TGTGCCAGCAGCCGTTCCACCGGGGAGCTGTTTTTT	CASSRSTGELFF
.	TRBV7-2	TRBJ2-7	TGTGCCAGCAGCTTAGACGGGAGAGGGGACGAGCAGTACTTC	CASSLDGRGDEQYF
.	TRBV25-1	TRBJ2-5	TGTGCCAGCAGTGACAGGGTCCTAGAGACCCAGTACTTC	CASSDRVLETQYF
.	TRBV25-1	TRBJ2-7	TGTGCCAGCAGTGCCAATGGGGTCTCCTACGAGCAGTACTTC	CASSANGVSYEQYF
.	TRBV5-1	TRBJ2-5	TGCGCCAGCAGCTTGGAGGGGACCCAGTACTTC	CASSLEGTQYF
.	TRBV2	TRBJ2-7	TGTGCCAGCAGCTCCTCGACGGGTAGCTCCTACGAGCAGTACTTC	CASSSSTGSSYEQYF
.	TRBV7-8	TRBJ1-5	TGTGCCAGCAGCTTAGGGCAGAGCAATCAGCCCCAGCATTTT	CASSLGQSNQPQHF
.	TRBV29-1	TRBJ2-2	TGCAGCGTTGTGTCAGATTACACCGGGGAGCTGTTTTTT	CSVVSDYTGELFF
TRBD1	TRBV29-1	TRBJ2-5	TGCAGCGTTGAAAAGGGACAGGGAGAGACCCAGTACTTC	CSVEKGQGETQYF